This T cell receptor (beta chain) was sequenced for a study of blood T cells in healthy people across ages. Overall study findings and caveats: Both higher diversity and more naive CD4+ cells marked long-lived donors when set against aged donors.

The trim removed 5 bases at V and 6 bases at J, leaving 5 bases unmatched. Germline assignment: CDR1 SGHTA and CDR2 FQGNSA. This CDR3 has 13 residues. With a J-beta primer mix and a sample-barcoded 5' primer, a second PCR ran 7 to 11 cycles. Every cDNA molecule bore a tag from a template-switch adaptor containing 12 random nucleotides. TCRdb itself ran the 5' RACE reads through MiXCR, one entry per CDR3 protein. The sample includes about 2 million distinct CDR3 sequences, just under 50% seen only once; the top ten take over 2%. This clonotype was found a few times. Its antigen remains unidentified. The study recruited healthy Caucasian donors from Russia who were aged about 6 to 95.

The chain recombines TRBV7-2 with TRBJ2-7; TRBD2 matches 9 bases. This clonotype was obtained from a woman in her thirties or forties in good health. Input material: blood. CDR3 sequence: CASSLGLAFEQYF. Here the CDR3 DNA reads TGTGCCAGCAGCCTGGGACTAGCCTTCGAGCAGTACTTC.